Shown below are 2 T cell receptor beta chains from a single sample sequenced in a study of cytomegalovirus exposure and HLA in healthy donors. PCR amplification relied on 60 Vbeta primers (plus 13 Jbeta primers). Some clones are missing from TCRdb's copy, which holds only in-frame ones; the method was immunoSEQ multiplex PCR. The table records 100,000 to 150,000 clones, around four fifths of them present only once. Sequencing was performed on PBMCs. The origin of the receptors is a man between 25 and 39 years old in good health and CMV-seropositive.

The V call is TRBV13, the J call TRBJ1-2, with 12 bases lining up with TRBD1. Germline V gives CDR1 PRHDT, CDR2 FYEKMQ (reference sequence). CDR3 length equals 15 residues. Losses at the gene ends were 5 bases for V and 4 bases for J; bases not matched to a gene: 5. The CDR3, as DNA: TGTGCCAGCAGCCCCCGGGACAGGGGGCTCTATGGCTACACCTTC. Translated: CASSPRDRGLYGYTF.

The V gene is TRBV6-5, the J gene TRBJ2-3; D ambiguous. The V gene lost 2 bases and the J gene lost 6 bases, with 9 bases spanning the gap. Germline lookup yields CDR1 MNHEY and CDR2 SVGAGI. This CDR3 has 13 residues. CDR3 coding DNA: TGTGCCAGCAGTTACGCAGGCAGGGATACGCAGTATTTT. It encodes CASSYAGRDTQYF.